One and the same sample provided the 8 T cell receptor beta chains below, sequenced in a study of OX40 agonist ivuxolimab in advanced cancers. The assay was immunoSEQ multiplex PCR, and TCRdb's table has in-frame clones only and misses some. The sample has roughly 81,000 clones; approximately 90% are singletons. The sequences come from CD4+ or CD8+ T cells sorted from blood, collected in a trial of the OX40 agonist ivuxolimab. The receptors come from an adult with an advanced solid tumor such as melanoma, head and neck, liver or kidney cancer.

The chain joins TRBV5-1 to TRBJ1-2, with 7 bases that match TRBD1. The germline gives CDR1 SGHRS, CDR2 YFSETQ. The V and J ends lost 3 bases and 7 bases, in that order; junction bases with no gene match: 12. This CDR3 has 15 amino acids. The CDR3 loop is CASSSATGTTGGYTF. CDR3 nucleotides: TGCGCCAGCAGCTCCGCGACAGGGACAACGGGTGGCTACACCTTC.

This clone was seen a single time. The rearrangement links TRBV18 to TRBJ1-1, with D tentatively TRBD1 (6 bases). V was pared by 6 bases and J by 4 bases, with 12 bases between. CDR3 size: 13 residues. CDR1 and CDR2 (germline): KGHSH, LQKENI. CDR3 sequence reads: CASSQGRGTEAFF. Written as DNA, the CDR3 is TGTGCCAGCTCTCAGGGGCGGGGCACTGAAGCTTTCTTT.

The chain uses TRBV5-1 and TRBJ1-1, with TRBD1 matching over 8 bases. Looked up from germline, CDR1 is SGHRS and CDR2 is YFSETQ. With V trimmed by 2 bases and J by 4 bases, 4 bases remained unmatched. This CDR3 comprises 14 residues. The CDR3 is CASSFQGAGTEAFF. The CDR3 coding sequence is TGCGCCAGCAGCTTTCAGGGGGCAGGCACTGAAGCTTTCTTT.

The rearrangement uses TRBV4-1 and TRBJ2-5, with 8 positions matching TRBD2. The germline CDR1 and CDR2 sequences are MGHRA and YSYEKL. V lost 1 base to trimming and J lost 5 bases; unmatched junction nucleotides: 6. The CDR3 consists of 15 residues. CDR3 in amino acids: CASSQGRGGLETQYF. The CDR3 DNA sequence: TGCGCCAGCAGCCAAGGCCGGGGGGGTTTGGAGACCCAGTACTTC.

The J gene is TRBJ2-1, the V gene TRBV4-3; D is perhaps TRBD1 or TRBD2 (5 bases each). The CDR3 runs 18 residues. Per the germline V gene, CDR1 is LGHNA and CDR2 is YSLEER. V gave up 0 bases and J gave up 3 bases, with 18 bases separating them. CDR3 sequence (DNA): TGCGCCAGCAGCCAAGATTACTCCGGGGCAGGCTACTACAATGAGCAGTTCTTC. Translation: CASSQDYSGAGYYNEQFF.

The rearrangement uses TRBV6-5 and TRBJ1-1, with D hard to call. Germline CDR1 and CDR2: MNHEY and SVGAGI. The V end lost 6 bases, the J end lost 1 base, and 9 bases lay between the germline ends. This CDR3 contains 13 residues. Here the CDR3 reads CASRRDTNTEAFF. As DNA, the CDR3 is TGTGCCAGCAGACGAGACACGAACACTGAAGCTTTCTTT.

A few counts support this clone. This chain uses TRBV27 with TRBJ1-5; D unresolved. V shed 2 bases and J shed 0 bases, with 5 bases lying between them. The CDR3 consists of 14 residues. Germline assignment: CDR1 MNHEY and CDR2 SMNVEV (reference sequence). The DNA for the CDR3 is TGTGCCAGCAGTTTAGTTTCTAGCAATCAGCCCCAGCATTTT. Protein sequence: CASSLVSSNQPQHF.

A remark on this clone: The CDR3 ends on some other residue instead of the conserved phenylalanine or tryptophan, so this is likely a read error. The chain links TRBV6-1 to TRBJ1-6; D is ambiguous. Germline CDR1 is MNHNS and CDR2 is SASEGT. There are 13 residues in the CDR3. Between the trimmed V and J ends, which lost 2 bases and 13 bases, there was a span of 12 bases. CDR3 residues: CASSESSASPLHL. The CDR3, as DNA: TGTGCCAGCAGTGAATCTTCCGCATCGCCCCTCCACCTT.